Below are 2 T cell receptor beta chains sequenced from a single sample in a study of monozygotic twins with inflammatory bowel disease. TCRdb reanalyzed the 5' RACE reads and collapses them to one entry per CDR3 protein, without DNA. The sample includes fewer than 550,000 distinct CDR3 sequences. Sequenced input: blood. The receptors originated from a human donor with ulcerative colitis or Crohn's disease, or a healthy co-twin of an affected twin (not recorded which).

The rearrangement links TRBV5-6 to TRBJ2-5. This CDR3 has 12 amino acids. The germline gives CDR1 SGHDT, CDR2 YYEEEE. The CDR3 protein is CASSLYEQTQYF.

This chain's CDR3 is CASSHGVAQGLDEQFF. This chain uses TRBV28 with TRBJ2-1; no DNA is available, so the TRBD1 call from TCRdb remains unchecked. CDR3 size: 16 residues. Germline V gene lookup returns CDR1 MDHEN and CDR2 SYDVKM. The variable domain in full, with the rest retrieved from reference TRBV28 and TRBJ2-1, is DVKVTQSSRYLVKRTGEKVFLECVQDMDHENMFWYRQDPGLGLRLIYFSYDVKMKEKGDIPEGYSVSREKKERFSLILESASTNQTSMYLCASSHGVAQGLDEQFFGPGTRLTVL.